The source of this T cell receptor (beta chain) is a study of CD8 T cells in ankylosing spondylitis. Study-wide results and caveats: The study identified a TCR beta motif of 7 or 8 highly homologous variants that appeared characteristic of ankylosing spondylitis blood. In reactive arthritis synovial fluid and blood, some motif variants had been reported before. Reports say disease-linked clones showed up significantly more in matched ankylosing spondylitis synovial fluid. Disease-linked clones proved CD8+ and comparatively uncommon in peripheral blood.

The CDR3 sequence is 15 residues long. Trimming took 5 bases from V and 5 from J; bases not matched to a gene: 11. The germline CDR1 and CDR2 sequences are MGHRA and YSYEKL. Making use of molecular barcodes, quantitative 5'-RACE generated TCR beta libraries. TCRdb analysed the 5' RACE reads with MiXCR anew, one entry per CDR3 protein. The data show approximately 500,000 distinct CDR3 sequences, over 9.5% seen once. As regards this clonotype: Its antigen is as yet unknown.

The chain couples TRBV4-1 to TRBJ2-5, with 7 nucleotides matching TRBD1. What was sequenced was blood, either unsorted or a sorted T cell fraction (not recorded which). The clonotype was recovered from a male donor with ankylosing spondylitis. DNA for the CDR3: TGCGCCAGCAGCTTACGGAGAGGGGGCTATGAGACCCAGTACTTC. It is translated as CASSLRRGGYETQYF.